The table lists the clone carrying this T cell receptor beta chain with many counts. Each CDR3 protein gets one entry after TCRdb re-called the reads with MiXCR. Here the sample spans 150,000 to 200,000 distinct CDR3 sequences, under 30% being singletons. Trimming pared 7 bases from V and 6 bases from J, leaving 12 bases between. Germline V gene lookup returns CDR1 MNHEY and CDR2 SVGEGT. This CDR3 is 13 amino acids long. These data originate in a study of T cell repertoires in cytomegalovirus infection. The clonotype comes from a human donor in good health (CMV status not recorded). Some clones in this sample may be carry-over from other donors' samples. Sequenced sample: PBMCs. The chain joins TRBV6-2 or TRBV6-3 to TRBJ1-4, with D maybe TRBD1 (5 bases). The CDR3 here is CASKTGGYEKLFF. CDR3 DNA sequence: TGTGCCAGCAAGACCGGGGGTTATGAAAAACTGTTTTTT.